The 10 T cell receptor beta chains below were found in one sample sequenced in a study of CD8 T cells in Susac syndrome. RNA in amounts of roughly 0.5 to 1 ug was reverse transcribed with random hexamers. TCRdb reanalysed the immunoSEQ multiplex PCR reads using MiXCR and keeps one entry per CDR3 protein. The table has 200,000 or so distinct CDR3 sequences, about 95% seen once. The sample was CD4+ T cells from PBMCs. These receptors were taken from a human donor with multiple sclerosis.

This chain connects TRBV6-1 to TRBJ2-5, with TRBD2 as a possible D gene (5 bases). Germline assignment: CDR1 MNHNS and CDR2 SASEGT. The length of the CDR3 is 15 residues. Trimming cost V 6 bases and J 2 bases, with 16 bases left between them. This CDR3 reads CASRLTSSPQETQYF. In DNA form, the CDR3 reads TGTGCCAGCAGGCTCACTAGTTCCCCGCAAGAGACCCAGTACTTC.

This chain joins TRBV9 and TRBJ1-2, with D tentatively TRBD1 (5 bases). CDR3 length: 12 residues. Germline assignment: CDR1 SGDLS and CDR2 YYNGEE. V lost 8 bases to trimming and J lost 8 bases, with 16 bases between them. The chain's CDR3 is CASQQGSGGYTF. As DNA, the CDR3 is TGTGCCAGTCAGCAGGGATCCGGCGGCTACACCTTC.

The chain has TRBV7-9 and TRBJ2-1; no reliable D call. The germline gives CDR1 SEHNR, CDR2 FQNEAQ (reference sequence). There are 14 residues in the CDR3. Trimming took 7 bases from V and 0 from J, leaving 10 bases between them. The CDR3 spells CASKEASSYNEQFF. CDR3 coding DNA: TGTGCCAGCAAAGAGGCGAGCTCCTACAATGAGCAGTTCTTC.

The chain combines TRBV27 with TRBJ2-5; 9 bases fit TRBD1. With 5 bases clipped from V and 4 bases from J, the junction kept 8 bases outside the gene matches. Germline V gene lookup returns CDR1 MNHEY and CDR2 SMNVEV (reference sequence). CDR3 length: 15 residues. CDR3: CASSTLTGGGETQYF. CDR3 sequence (DNA): TGTGCCAGCAGTACGCTTACAGGGGGCGGAGAGACCCAGTACTTC.

The rearrangement joins TRBV9 to TRBJ2-6; D call uncertain. This CDR3 is built from 15 residues. Germline values: CDR1 SGDLS, CDR2 YYNGEE. The ends were cut back, 3 bases at V and 4 bases at J, with 11 bases in the middle. CDR3 amino acids: CASSGEGTGANVLTF. In DNA, the CDR3 is TGTGCCAGCAGCGGGGAAGGAACCGGGGCCAACGTCCTGACTTTC.

The rearrangement links TRBV12-3 or TRBV12-4 to TRBJ2-1; no clear D gene. This CDR3 has 12 residues. V lost 2 bases, J lost 9 bases, and 8 bases lay in between. This chain's CDR3 is CASSLPRTEQFF. As DNA, the CDR3 is TGTGCCAGCAGTTTACCCCGCACTGAGCAGTTCTTC.

This clonotype was seen just once. This sequence joins TRBV29-1 and TRBJ1-2; 10 nucleotides match TRBD1. The germline V gene has CDR1 SQVTM and CDR2 ANQGSEA. CDR3 length: 16 amino acids. The V gene end was trimmed by 7 bases and the J gene end by 1 base; junction bases not matched to a gene: 12. CDR3 residues: CSASGTGEGGNYGYTF. The CDR3 DNA follows: TGCAGCGCCTCCGGGACAGGGGAGGGAGGTAACTATGGCTACACCTTC.

This clonotype came up once. This chain connects TRBV29-1 to TRBJ2-1; TRBD1 agrees at 9 bases. CDR1 SQVTM and CDR2 ANQGSEA come from the germline V gene. With 1 base clipped from V and 8 bases from J, the junction kept 12 bases outside the gene matches. CDR3 length equals 16 residues. Here the CDR3 DNA reads TGCAGCGTTGAAGGGTTCAAAACAGGGGGCCAGGATGAGCAGTTCTTC. Protein sequence: CSVEGFKTGGQDEQFF.

V usage is TRBV2 and J usage is TRBJ1-2, with D tentatively TRBD1 (5 bases). Looked up from germline, CDR1 is SNHLY and CDR2 is FYNNEI. Trimming shortened V by 3 bases and J by 8 bases, and 10 bases separated the two germline ends. The CDR3 totals 12 residues. The CDR3 DNA sequence: TGTGCCAGCAGTGACAGGGCTGGAGGCTACACCTTC. This codes for CASSDRAGGYTF.

This chain uses TRBV2 with TRBJ1-1; perhaps TRBD1 as D (5 bases). The CDR3 sequence is 14 residues long. From germline, CDR1 is SNHLY and CDR2 FYNNEI. V lost 6 bases and J lost 0, with 11 bases in between. The DNA for the CDR3 is TGTGCCAGCAGCTATGGGGCCATGAACACTGAAGCTTTCTTT. This gives the protein CASSYGAMNTEAFF.